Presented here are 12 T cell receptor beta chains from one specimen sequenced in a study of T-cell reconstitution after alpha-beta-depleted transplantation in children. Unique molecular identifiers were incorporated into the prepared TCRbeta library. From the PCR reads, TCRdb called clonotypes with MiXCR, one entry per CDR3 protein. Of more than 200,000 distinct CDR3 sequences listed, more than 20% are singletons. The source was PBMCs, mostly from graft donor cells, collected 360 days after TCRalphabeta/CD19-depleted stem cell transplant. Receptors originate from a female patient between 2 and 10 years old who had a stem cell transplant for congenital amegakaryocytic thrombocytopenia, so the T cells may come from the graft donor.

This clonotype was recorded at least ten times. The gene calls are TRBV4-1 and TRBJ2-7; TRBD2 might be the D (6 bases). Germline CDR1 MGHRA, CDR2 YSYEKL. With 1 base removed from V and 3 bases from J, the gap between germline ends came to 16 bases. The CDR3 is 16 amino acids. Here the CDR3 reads CASSQVFGGGYYEQYF. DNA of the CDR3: TGCGCCAGCAGCCAAGTCTTCGGGGGTGGGTACTACGAGCAGTACTTC.

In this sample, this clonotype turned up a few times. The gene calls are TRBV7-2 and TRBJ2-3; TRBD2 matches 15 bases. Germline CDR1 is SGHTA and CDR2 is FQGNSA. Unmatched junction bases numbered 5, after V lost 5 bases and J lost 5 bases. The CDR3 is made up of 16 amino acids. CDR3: CASSLGLAGGIDTQYF. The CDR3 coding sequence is TGTGCCAGCAGCCTAGGACTAGCGGGAGGGATAGATACGCAGTATTTT.

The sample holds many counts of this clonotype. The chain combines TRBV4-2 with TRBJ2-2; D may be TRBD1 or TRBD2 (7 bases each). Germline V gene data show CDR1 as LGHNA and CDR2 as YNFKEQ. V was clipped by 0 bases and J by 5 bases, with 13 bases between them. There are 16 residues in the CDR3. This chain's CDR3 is CASSQEGGGWTGELFF. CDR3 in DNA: TGTGCCAGCAGCCAAGAGGGAGGGGGCTGGACCGGGGAGCTGTTTTTT.

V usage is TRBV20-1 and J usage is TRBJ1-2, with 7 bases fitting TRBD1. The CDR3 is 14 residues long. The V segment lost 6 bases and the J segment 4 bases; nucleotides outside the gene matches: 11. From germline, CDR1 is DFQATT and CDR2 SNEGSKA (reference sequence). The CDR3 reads CSAHDRVNFYGYTF. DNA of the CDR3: TGCAGTGCCCACGACAGGGTGAATTTCTATGGCTACACCTTC.

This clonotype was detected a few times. The DNA of the CDR3 is TGCGCCAGCAACCCAGAAGGGCGCGGCGCCGGGGAGCTGTTTTTT. Translating it yields CASNPEGRGAGELFF. The chain recombines TRBV5-1 with TRBJ2-2; D is unresolved. CDR3 length equals 15 residues. Germline V gives CDR1 SGHRS, CDR2 YFSETQ. V lost 6 bases, J lost 6 bases, and 18 bases lay in between.

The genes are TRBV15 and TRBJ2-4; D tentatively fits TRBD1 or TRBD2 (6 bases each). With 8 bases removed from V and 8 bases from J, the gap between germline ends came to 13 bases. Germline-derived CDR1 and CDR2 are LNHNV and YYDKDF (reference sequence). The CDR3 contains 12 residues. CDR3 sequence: CATGYREDIQYF. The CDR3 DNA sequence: TGTGCCACCGGATACAGGGAGGACATTCAGTACTTC.

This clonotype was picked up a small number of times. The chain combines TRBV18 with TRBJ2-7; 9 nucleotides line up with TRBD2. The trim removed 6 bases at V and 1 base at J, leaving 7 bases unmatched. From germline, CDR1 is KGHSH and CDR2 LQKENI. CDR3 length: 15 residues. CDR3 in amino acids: CASSRTSAESYEQYF. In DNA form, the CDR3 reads TGTGCCAGCTCCCGGACTAGCGCTGAATCCTACGAGCAGTACTTC.

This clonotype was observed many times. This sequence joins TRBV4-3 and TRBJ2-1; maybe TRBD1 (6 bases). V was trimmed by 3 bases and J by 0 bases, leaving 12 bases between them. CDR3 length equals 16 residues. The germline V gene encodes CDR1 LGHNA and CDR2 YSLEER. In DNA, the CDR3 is TGCGCCAGCAGCCACCACAGGGCTGACTCCTACAATGAGCAGTTCTTC. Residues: CASSHHRADSYNEQFF.

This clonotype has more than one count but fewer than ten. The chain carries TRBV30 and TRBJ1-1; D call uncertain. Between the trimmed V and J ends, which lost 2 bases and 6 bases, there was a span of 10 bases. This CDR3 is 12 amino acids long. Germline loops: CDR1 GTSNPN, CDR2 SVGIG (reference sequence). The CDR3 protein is CAWSIGRAEAFF. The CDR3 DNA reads TGTGCCTGGAGTATCGGTCGCGCTGAAGCTTTCTTT.

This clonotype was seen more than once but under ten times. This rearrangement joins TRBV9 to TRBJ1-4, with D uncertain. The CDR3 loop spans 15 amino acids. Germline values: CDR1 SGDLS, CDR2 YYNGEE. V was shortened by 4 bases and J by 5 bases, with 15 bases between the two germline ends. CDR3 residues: CASSRGGPQNEKLFF. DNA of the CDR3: TGTGCCAGCAGCAGAGGAGGCCCTCAAAATGAAAAACTGTTTTTT.

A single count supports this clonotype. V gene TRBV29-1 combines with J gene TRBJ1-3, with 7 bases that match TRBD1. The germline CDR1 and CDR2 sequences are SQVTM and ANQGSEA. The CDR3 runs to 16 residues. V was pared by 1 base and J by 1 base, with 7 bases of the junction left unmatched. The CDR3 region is CSVEVVRTGSGNTIYF. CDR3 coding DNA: TGCAGCGTTGAAGTCGTTCGGACAGGTTCTGGAAACACCATATATTTT.

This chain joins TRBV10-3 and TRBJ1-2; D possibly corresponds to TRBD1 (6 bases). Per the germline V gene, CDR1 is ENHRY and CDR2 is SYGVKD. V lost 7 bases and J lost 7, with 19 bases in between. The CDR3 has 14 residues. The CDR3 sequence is CAITAGGRGIGYTF. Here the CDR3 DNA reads TGTGCCATCACCGCCGGGGGCAGGGGTATTGGCTACACCTTC.